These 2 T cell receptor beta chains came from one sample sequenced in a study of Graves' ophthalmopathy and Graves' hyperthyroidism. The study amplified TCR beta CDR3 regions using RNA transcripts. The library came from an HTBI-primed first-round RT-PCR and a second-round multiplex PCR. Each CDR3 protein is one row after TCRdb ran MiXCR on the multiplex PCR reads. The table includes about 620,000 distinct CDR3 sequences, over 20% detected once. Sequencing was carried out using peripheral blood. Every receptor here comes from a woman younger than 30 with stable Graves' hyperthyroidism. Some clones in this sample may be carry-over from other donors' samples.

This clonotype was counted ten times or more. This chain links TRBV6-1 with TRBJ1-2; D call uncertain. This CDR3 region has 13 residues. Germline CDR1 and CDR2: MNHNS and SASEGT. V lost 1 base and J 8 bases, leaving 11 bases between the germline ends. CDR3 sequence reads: CASSEVQLSGYTF. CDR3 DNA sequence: TGTGCCAGCAGTGAAGTTCAGCTAAGCGGCTACACCTTC.

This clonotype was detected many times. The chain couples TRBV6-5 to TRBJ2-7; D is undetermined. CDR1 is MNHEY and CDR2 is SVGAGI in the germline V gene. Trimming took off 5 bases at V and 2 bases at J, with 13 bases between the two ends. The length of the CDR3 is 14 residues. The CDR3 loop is CASSRAGMTYEQYF. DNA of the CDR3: TGTGCCAGCAGTAGGGCTGGGATGACCTACGAGCAGTACTTC.